This TCR beta chain was captured in a study of radiotherapy plus CTLA-4 blockade in lung cancer. This CDR3 region has 15 residues. Per the germline V gene, CDR1 is SGHDN and CDR2 is FVKESK. V was shortened by 0 bases and J by 1 base, with 9 bases between the two germline ends. This clone was detected a few times. TCRdb's table, derived via immunoSEQ multiplex PCR, lists solely in-frame clones and lacks some. This sample yields tens of thousands of clones, of which over 75% are seen a single time; over 15% belongs to the top ten. This TCR derives from a human donor with non-small cell lung cancer who had a complete response to radiotherapy plus ipilimumab. The material was peripheral blood, obtained from a patient treated with radiotherapy plus ipilimumab. V usage is TRBV14 and J usage is TRBJ1-1; D uncertain. CDR3 DNA sequence: TGTGCCAGCAGCCAAGAAACCCAGGCGAACACTGAAGCTTTCTTT. Translating gives CASSQETQANTEAFF.